This paragraph reports one T cell receptor (beta chain). What it recognizes is unknown. This may be a read error: a much more frequent sequence differs by one nucleotide. These data are taken from a study of neurological immune-mediated disorders. Synthesis of cDNA was performed by 5'RACE using 10-nucleotide random UMIs. A single record per CDR3 protein comes from TCRdb applying MiXCR to the 5' RACE reads. The sample shows 55,000 to 65,000 distinct CDR3 sequences, more than 9.5% of them seen only once. The CDR3 totals 14 residues. Trimming removed 4 bases from V and 6 bases from J, with 15 bases in between. Germline values: CDR1 MGHRA, CDR2 YSYEKL. Study findings and constraints: CDR3 amino acid sequences of expanded clones were not shared across subjects, a result suggesting private repertoires in all groups. Falling below healthy controls, multiple sclerosis showed the least TCR clonal expansion, while HTLV-1-associated myelopathy showed the most.

J is TRBJ1-1 and V is TRBV4-1; D might be TRBD1 (6 bases). The sample was PBMCs. This clonotype originated in a woman aged 55 to 70 with HTLV-1-associated myelopathy (HAM/TSP). CDR3 region: CASSPSRGGAEAFF. The DNA for the CDR3 is TGCGCCAGCAGCCCAAGCAGGGGAGGCGCTGAAGCTTTCTTT.